Listed below are T cell receptor beta chains from one sample, sequenced in a study of control samples from healthy donors and cancer patients. Sequencing used immunoSEQ multiplex PCR; TCRdb keeps in-frame clones, though not all of them. The sample holds some 100,000 clones; roughly 89% are singletons and the top ten take 7.8%. The specimen was blood. Receptor source: a man aged 25-45 years in good health. Each CDR3 is given with its conserved first and last residue. The order of the fields is CDR3 DNA, CDR3 protein, J gene, V gene, clone size, D gene. D genes are given only for firm matches. Size tells how often a clone was seen (once, few, many) or the class of an expanded clone, and some rows leave it out.

DNA: TGTGCCAGCAGCTTTAGTTCGACAGAATATCAGCCCCAGCATTTT; CDR3: CASSFSSTEYQPQHF; J: TRBJ1-5; V: TRBV7-2; size: NA; D: NA
DNA: TGTGCCAGCAGTGAATATGTTTGGCTAGCGGGAGCCGGAGATACGCAGTATTTT; CDR3: CASSEYVWLAGAGDTQYF; J: TRBJ2-3; V: TRBV25-1; size: NA; D: TRBD2
DNA: TGTGCCAGCAGTGAAGGTGTGGCACAAGAGACCCAGTACTTC; CDR3: CASSEGVAQETQYF; J: TRBJ2-5; V: TRBV6-1; size: NA; D: NA
DNA: TGCGCCAGCAGCTTGGCTTTACAACAGTTTTACACCGGGGAGCTGTTTTTT; CDR3: CASSLALQQFYTGELFF; J: TRBJ2-2; V: TRBV5-1; size: NA; D: NA
DNA: TGTGCCAGCAGCTTAGGGGGACAGCGAAGCACCGGGGAGCTGTTTTTT; CDR3: CASSLGGQRSTGELFF; J: TRBJ2-2; V: TRBV7-3; size: NA; D: TRBD1
DNA: TGTGCCAGCAGCTTGGGGGGGTTAGCAATAGATACGCAGTATTTT; CDR3: CASSLGGLAIDTQYF; J: TRBJ2-3; V: TRBV5-6; size: NA; D: NA
DNA: TGTGCCAGTAGTATTACCCTGACCCTAGGCTACACCTTC; CDR3: CASSITLTLGYTF; J: TRBJ1-2; V: TRBV19; size: NA; D: NA
DNA: TGCGCCAGCAGGGGACAGGGGAGCAATCAGCCCCAGCATTTT; CDR3: CASRGQGSNQPQHF; J: TRBJ1-5; V: TRBV10-2; size: NA; D: TRBD1
DNA: TGTGCCAGCAGTTCGACAGGAGAATTCGAAAAACTGTTTTTT; CDR3: CASSSTGEFEKLFF; J: TRBJ1-4; V: TRBV6-5; size: NA; D: NA
DNA: TGTGCCAGCAGCTCGGGCCCTGAGTATGGCTACACCTTC; CDR3: CASSSGPEYGYTF; J: TRBJ1-2; V: TRBV5-6; size: NA; D: NA
DNA: TGTGCCAGCAGTGCCGGACATAGCTCCTACGAGCAGTACTTC; CDR3: CASSAGHSSYEQYF; J: TRBJ2-7; V: TRBV7-6; size: NA; D: NA
DNA: TGTGCCAGCAGTGTGACATGGAACACTGAAGCTTTCTTT; CDR3: CASSVTWNTEAFF; J: TRBJ1-1; V: TRBV2; size: NA; D: NA
DNA: TGCGCCAGCAGCCCCCTACCCCCGACTAGCGGGACGTCCGGGGAGCTGTTTTTT; CDR3: CASSPLPPTSGTSGELFF; J: TRBJ2-2; V: TRBV4-3; size: NA; D: TRBD2
DNA: TGTGCCAGCAGCTTAGCGGCAGATTATAATTCACCCCTCCACTTT; CDR3: CASSLAADYNSPLHF; J: TRBJ1-6; V: TRBV7-9; size: NA; D: NA
DNA: TGTGCCAGCAGCCAACCCGAAATAGCGGGATACACCGGGGAGCTGTTTTTT; CDR3: CASSQPEIAGYTGELFF; J: TRBJ2-2; V: TRBV7-2; size: NA; D: TRBD2
DNA: TGCAGCGTTGACCCCACAGGGGTACCTGAAGCTTTCTTT; CDR3: CSVDPTGVPEAFF; J: TRBJ1-1; V: TRBV29-1; size: once; D: TRBD1
DNA: TGTGCCAGCACTTGGGACAGGGGTCAGCCCCAGCATTTT; CDR3: CASTWDRGQPQHF; J: TRBJ1-5; V: TRBV12-3/TRBV12-4; size: NA; D: TRBD1
DNA: TGTGCCAGTAGTCAGAATCAGTCAGGTCGAGGACCCCTCCACTTT; CDR3: CASSQNQSGRGPLHF; J: TRBJ1-6; V: TRBV19; size: NA; D: NA
DNA: TGTGCCATCAGTGAATCACCAGGTGGCGGGGGAGCCTACAATGAGCAGTTCTTC; CDR3: CAISESPGGGGAYNEQFF; J: TRBJ2-1; V: TRBV10-3; size: NA; D: TRBD2
DNA: TGTGCCATCAGTGAGAGACATGGGGGAACTGAAGCTTTCTTT; CDR3: CAISERHGGTEAFF; J: TRBJ1-1; V: TRBV10-3; size: NA; D: NA
DNA: TGCGCCAGCAGCTTGAAGGACTATGGCTACACCTTC; CDR3: CASSLKDYGYTF; J: TRBJ1-2; V: TRBV5-1; size: NA; D: NA
DNA: TGTGCCAGCAGCTTAAGTTACTCCAGGGCCGAGCAGTTCTTC; CDR3: CASSLSYSRAEQFF; J: TRBJ2-1; V: TRBV5-4; size: NA; D: NA
DNA: TGTGCCAGCAGATGGCGAGTAGCCAAAAACATTCAGTACTTC; CDR3: CASRWRVAKNIQYF; J: TRBJ2-4; V: TRBV2; size: NA; D: NA
DNA: TGTGCCAGCAGTTTAGGACGTTCCAGCTCTGGAAACACCATATATTTT; CDR3: CASSLGRSSSGNTIYF; J: TRBJ1-3; V: TRBV28; size: NA; D: NA
DNA: TGTGCCAGTAGTTCGGGTGGTTCTGGGGCCAACGTCCTGACTTTC; CDR3: CASSSGGSGANVLTF; J: TRBJ2-6; V: TRBV19; size: NA; D: NA
DNA: TGTGCCAGCAGCGGCGTACGACAGTCCTATGGCTACACCTTC; CDR3: CASSGVRQSYGYTF; J: TRBJ1-2; V: TRBV3-1/TRBV3-2; size: NA; D: NA
DNA: TGCGCCAGCAGCCACCCAGGGAGTACCGTATACGAGCAGTACTTC; CDR3: CASSHPGSTVYEQYF; J: TRBJ2-7; V: TRBV4-3; size: NA; D: NA
DNA: TGCGCCAGCAGCCATGGAGCGGGAGCTTACGAGCAGTACTTC; CDR3: CASSHGAGAYEQYF; J: TRBJ2-7; V: TRBV4-3; size: NA; D: TRBD2
DNA: TGTGCCAGCAGCCCCTCGGGCACTGGACTGGGCTACACCTTC; CDR3: CASSPSGTGLGYTF; J: TRBJ1-2; V: TRBV7-2; size: NA; D: NA
DNA: TGTGCCAGCAGTTGGGGGGTCCCTAACAATGAGCAGTTCTTC; CDR3: CASSWGVPNNEQFF; J: TRBJ2-1; V: TRBV6-2/TRBV6-3; size: once; D: NA
DNA: TGTGCCAGCAGGAGGGGGACAGACTATAATTCACCCCTCCACTTT; CDR3: CASRRGTDYNSPLHF; J: TRBJ1-6; V: TRBV25-1; size: NA; D: TRBD1
DNA: TGTGCCAGCAGCCGCGGGGGGGGAAACTATGGCTACACCTTC; CDR3: CASSRGGGNYGYTF; J: TRBJ1-2; V: TRBV14; size: NA; D: NA
DNA: TGTGCCAGCAGCCTGGACGGCTCCTATGGCTACACCTTC; CDR3: CASSLDGSYGYTF; J: TRBJ1-2; V: TRBV7-2; size: NA; D: NA
DNA: TGTGCCAGCAGCGAACTATCTCAGGGGTCTAACTATGGCTACACCTTC; CDR3: CASSELSQGSNYGYTF; J: TRBJ1-2; V: TRBV3-1/TRBV3-2; size: NA; D: NA
DNA: TGTGCCAGTAGTATAGCATCAGTGATGCCTCGGAACACTGAAGCTTTCTTT; CDR3: CASSIASVMPRNTEAFF; J: TRBJ1-1; V: TRBV19; size: NA; D: NA
DNA: TGTGCCAGCAGCTACTCGGGGGGGTATCAAGAGACCCAGTACTTC; CDR3: CASSYSGGYQETQYF; J: TRBJ2-5; V: TRBV9; size: NA; D: TRBD2
DNA: TGTGCCAGTAGTCCGAGACAGCTTGGTGGCTACACCTTC; CDR3: CASSPRQLGGYTF; J: TRBJ1-2; V: TRBV19; size: NA; D: NA